The clone carrying this T cell receptor (beta chain) has a count of ten or more. This entry comes from a study of Graves' ophthalmopathy and Graves' hyperthyroidism. RNA transcripts yielded amplified TCR beta CDR3 regions. RT-PCR with HTBI primers came first, then second-round multiplex PCR. MiXCR, applied by TCRdb to the multiplex PCR reads, yields one record per CDR3 protein. In the table there are more than 1,000,000 distinct CDR3 sequences, roughly two fifths of which are singletons. The CDR3 sequence is 15 residues long. Per the germline V gene, CDR1 is SGDLS and CDR2 is YYNGEE. The V gene lost 0 bases and the J gene lost 1 base, with 10 bases spanning the gap.

Sequenced material: peripheral blood or thyroid tissue (not recorded which). This chain links TRBV9 with TRBJ1-1; no clear D gene. The receptor was derived from an adult man with Graves' hyperthyroidism. The DNA of the CDR3 is TGTGCCAGCAGCGTAGACTTATTGACGAACACTGAAGCTTTCTTT. Encoded protein: CASSVDLLTNTEAFF.